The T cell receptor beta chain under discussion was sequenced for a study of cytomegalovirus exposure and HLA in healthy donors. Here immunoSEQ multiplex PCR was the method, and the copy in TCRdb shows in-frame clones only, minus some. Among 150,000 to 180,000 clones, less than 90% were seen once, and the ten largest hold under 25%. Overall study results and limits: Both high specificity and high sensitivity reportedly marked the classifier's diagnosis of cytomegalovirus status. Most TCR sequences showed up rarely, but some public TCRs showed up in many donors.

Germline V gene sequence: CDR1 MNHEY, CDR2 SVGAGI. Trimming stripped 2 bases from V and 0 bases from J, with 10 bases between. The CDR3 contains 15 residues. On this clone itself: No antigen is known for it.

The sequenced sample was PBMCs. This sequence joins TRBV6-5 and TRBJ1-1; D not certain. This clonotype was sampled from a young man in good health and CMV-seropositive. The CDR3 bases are TGTGCCAGCAGTTACCCGACAAGAATGAACACTGAAGCTTTCTTT. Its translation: CASSYPTRMNTEAFF.